This T cell receptor (beta chain) is from a study of cytomegalovirus exposure and HLA in healthy donors. Study details: Within an early data release were 65 million to 90 million unique TCRs drawn from HLA-typed donors.

This clone was observed a handful of times. Researchers ran the PCR with 60 Vbeta and 13 Jbeta primers. Here immunoSEQ multiplex PCR was the method, and the copy in TCRdb shows in-frame clones only, minus some. The sample lists 85,000 to 120,000 clones; about three quarters were seen once. The CDR3 loop spans 19 amino acids. Germline values: CDR1 SEHNR, CDR2 FQNEAQ (reference sequence). The J segment lost 0 bases and the V segment lost 5 bases, leaving 17 bases of the junction unmatched. This chain joins TRBV7-9 and TRBJ1-1, with 8 positions matching TRBD1. The TCR comes from a woman between 50 and 59 years old in good health and CMV-seropositive. Sample: PBMCs. The DNA of the CDR3 is TGTGCCAGCAGCCCAAATCTGGGACAGGTGGTTAACATGAACACTGAAGCTTTCTTT. This gives the protein CASSPNLGQVVNMNTEAFF.